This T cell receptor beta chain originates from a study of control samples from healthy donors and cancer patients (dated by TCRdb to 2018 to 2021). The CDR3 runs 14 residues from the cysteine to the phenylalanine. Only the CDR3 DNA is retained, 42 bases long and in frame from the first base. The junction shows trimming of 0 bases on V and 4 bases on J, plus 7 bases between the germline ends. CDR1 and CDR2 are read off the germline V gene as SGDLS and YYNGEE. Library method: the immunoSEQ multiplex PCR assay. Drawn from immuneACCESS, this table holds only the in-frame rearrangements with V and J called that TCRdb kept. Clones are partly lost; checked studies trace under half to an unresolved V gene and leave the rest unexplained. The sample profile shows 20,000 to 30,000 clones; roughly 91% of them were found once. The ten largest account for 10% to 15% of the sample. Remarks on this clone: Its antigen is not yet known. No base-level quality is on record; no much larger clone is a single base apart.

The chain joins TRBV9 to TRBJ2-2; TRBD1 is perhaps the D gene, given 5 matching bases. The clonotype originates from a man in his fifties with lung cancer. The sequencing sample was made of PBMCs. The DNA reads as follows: TGTGCCAGCAGCGTAGAACAGGCCACCGGGGAGCTGTTTTTT. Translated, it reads CASSVEQATGELFF.